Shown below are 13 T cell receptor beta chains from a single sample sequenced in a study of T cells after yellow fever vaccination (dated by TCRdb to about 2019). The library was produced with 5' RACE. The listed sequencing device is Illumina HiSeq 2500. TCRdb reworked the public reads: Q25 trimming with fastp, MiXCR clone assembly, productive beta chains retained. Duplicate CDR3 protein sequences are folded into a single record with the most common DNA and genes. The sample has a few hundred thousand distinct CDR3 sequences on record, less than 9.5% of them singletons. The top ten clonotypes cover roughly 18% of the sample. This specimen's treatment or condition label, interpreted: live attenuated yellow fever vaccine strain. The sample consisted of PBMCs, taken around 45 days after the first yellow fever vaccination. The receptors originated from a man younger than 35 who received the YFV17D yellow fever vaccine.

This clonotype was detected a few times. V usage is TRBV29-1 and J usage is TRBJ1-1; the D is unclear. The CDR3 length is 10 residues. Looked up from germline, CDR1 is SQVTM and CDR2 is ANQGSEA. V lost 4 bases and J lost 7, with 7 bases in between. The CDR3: CSVGVGEAFF. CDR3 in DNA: TGCAGCGTTGGGGTTGGTGAAGCTTTCTTT.

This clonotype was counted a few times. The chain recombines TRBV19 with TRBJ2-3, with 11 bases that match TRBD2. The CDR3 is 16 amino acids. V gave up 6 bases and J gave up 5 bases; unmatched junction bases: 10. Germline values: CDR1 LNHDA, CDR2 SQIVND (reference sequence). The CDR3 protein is CASSGLAGGNGDTQYF. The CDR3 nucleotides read TGTGCCAGTAGCGGATTAGCGGGGGGGAACGGAGATACGCAGTATTTT.

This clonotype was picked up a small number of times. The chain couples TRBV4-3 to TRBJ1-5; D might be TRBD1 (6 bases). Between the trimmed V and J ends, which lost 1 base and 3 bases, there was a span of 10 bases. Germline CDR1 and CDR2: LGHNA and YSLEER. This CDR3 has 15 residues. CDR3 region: CASSQVSGVNQPQHF. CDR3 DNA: TGCGCCAGCAGCCAAGTATCAGGGGTCAATCAGCCCCAGCATTTT.

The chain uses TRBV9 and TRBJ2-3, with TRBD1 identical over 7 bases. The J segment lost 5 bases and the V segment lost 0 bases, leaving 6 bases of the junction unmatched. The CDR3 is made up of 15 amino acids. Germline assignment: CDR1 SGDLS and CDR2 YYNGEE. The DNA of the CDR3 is TGTGCCAGCAGCGTAGACCCCAGGGGGAGAGATACGCAGTATTTT. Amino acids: CASSVDPRGRDTQYF.

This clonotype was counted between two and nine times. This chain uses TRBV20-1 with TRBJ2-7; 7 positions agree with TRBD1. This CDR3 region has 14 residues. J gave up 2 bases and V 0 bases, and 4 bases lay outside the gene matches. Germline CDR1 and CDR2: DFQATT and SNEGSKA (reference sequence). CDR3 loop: CSARDRGSPYEQYF. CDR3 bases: TGCAGTGCTAGAGACAGGGGGTCGCCCTACGAGCAGTACTTC.

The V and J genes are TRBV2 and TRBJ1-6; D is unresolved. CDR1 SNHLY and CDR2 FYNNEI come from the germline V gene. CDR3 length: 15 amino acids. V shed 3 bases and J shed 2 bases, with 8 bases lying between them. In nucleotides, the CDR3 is TGTGCCAGCAGTGACAGACGGACCTATAATTCACCCCTCCACTTT. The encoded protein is CASSDRRTYNSPLHF.

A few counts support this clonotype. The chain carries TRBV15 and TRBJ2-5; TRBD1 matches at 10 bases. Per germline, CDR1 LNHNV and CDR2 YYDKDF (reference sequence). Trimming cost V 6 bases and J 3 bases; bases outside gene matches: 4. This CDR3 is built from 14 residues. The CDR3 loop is CATSRDRGKETQYF. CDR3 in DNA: TGTGCCACCAGTAGGGACAGGGGAAAAGAGACCCAGTACTTC.

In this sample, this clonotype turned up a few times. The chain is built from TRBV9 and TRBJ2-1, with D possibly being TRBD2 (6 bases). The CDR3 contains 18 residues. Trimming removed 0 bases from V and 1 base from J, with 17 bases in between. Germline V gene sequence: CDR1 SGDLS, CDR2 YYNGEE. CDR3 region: CASSVVGGRTASYNEQFF. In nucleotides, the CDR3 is TGTGCCAGCAGCGTAGTGGGGGGTCGTACCGCATCCTACAATGAGCAGTTCTTC.

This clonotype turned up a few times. CDR3 region: CASSLEDRWAYNEQFF. In DNA form, the CDR3 reads TGTGCCAGCAGCTTAGAAGACAGGTGGGCCTACAATGAGCAGTTCTTC. The chain combines TRBV7-8 with TRBJ2-1, with D maybe TRBD1 (6 bases). The CDR3 contains 16 residues. V gave up 1 base and J gave up 2 bases, with 12 bases separating them. Per the germline V gene, CDR1 is SGHVS and CDR2 is FQNEAQ.

In DNA, the CDR3 is TGTGCCAGCGGACGGGACTACTCCTACGAGCAGTACGTC. This gives the protein CASGRDYSYEQYV. V usage is TRBV7-2 and J usage is TRBJ2-7, with TRBD2 identical over 7 bases. Germline V lookup: CDR1 SGHTA, CDR2 FQGNSA. After removal of 8 bases from V and 0 bases from J, the junction contained 4 bases not matched to a gene. The CDR3 is 13 residues long.

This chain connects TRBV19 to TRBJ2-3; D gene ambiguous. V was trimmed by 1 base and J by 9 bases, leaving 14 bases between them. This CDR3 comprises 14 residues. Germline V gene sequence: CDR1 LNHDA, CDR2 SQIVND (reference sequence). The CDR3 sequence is CASSIAFGMGTQYF. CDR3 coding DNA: TGTGCCAGTAGTATAGCCTTCGGTATGGGGACGCAGTATTTT.

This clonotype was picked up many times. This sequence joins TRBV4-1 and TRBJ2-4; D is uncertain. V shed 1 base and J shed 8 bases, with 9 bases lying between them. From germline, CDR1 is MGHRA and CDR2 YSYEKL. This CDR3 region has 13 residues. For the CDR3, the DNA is TGCGCCAGCAGCCAAGGTGGTAGGGACATTCAGTACTTC. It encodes CASSQGGRDIQYF.

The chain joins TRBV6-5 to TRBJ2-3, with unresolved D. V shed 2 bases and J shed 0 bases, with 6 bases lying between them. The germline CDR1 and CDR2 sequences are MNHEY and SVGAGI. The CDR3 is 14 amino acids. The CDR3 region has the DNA TGTGCCAGCAGTTACGTTTCTAGCACAGATACGCAGTATTTT. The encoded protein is CASSYVSSTDTQYF.